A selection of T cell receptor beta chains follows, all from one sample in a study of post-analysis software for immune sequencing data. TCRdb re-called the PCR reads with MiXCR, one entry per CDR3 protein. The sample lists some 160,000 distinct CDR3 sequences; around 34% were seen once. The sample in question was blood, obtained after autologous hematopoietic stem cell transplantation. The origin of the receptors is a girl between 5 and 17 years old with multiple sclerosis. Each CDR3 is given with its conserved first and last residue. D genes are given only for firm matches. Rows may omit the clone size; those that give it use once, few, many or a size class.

TGCGCCAGCAGCTCGGAGGGAACCCAAGAGACCCAGTACTTC,CASSSEGTQETQYF,TRBV5-1,TRBJ2-5,NA,NA
TGTGCCAGCAGCCCGGGGACTAGCGGGAGGGCCGATCAGCTCCATGAGCAGTTCTTC,CASSPGTSGRADQLHEQFF,TRBV11-2,TRBJ2-1,NA,TRBD2
TGCAGTGCTAACCTAGCGGGAGTTGGAGATACGCAGTATTTT,CSANLAGVGDTQYF,TRBV20-1,TRBJ2-3,many,TRBD2
TGTGCCAGCGGCTTCGGCGGCAGGGGAAACGAGCAGTACTTC,CASGFGGRGNEQYF,TRBV7-9,TRBJ2-7,NA,NA
TGCGCCAGCAGCTTGTCGGACGGTAGCAATCAGCCCCAGCATTTT,CASSLSDGSNQPQHF,TRBV5-1,TRBJ1-5,few,NA
TGTGCCAGCAGCCACTGGGACATTCTCTCCTACGAGCAGTACTTC,CASSHWDILSYEQYF,TRBV3-1,TRBJ2-7,NA,NA
TGCAGTGCTGGGACAGGGAGGTTTTACAATGGGCAGTACTTC,CSAGTGRFYNGQYF,TRBV20-1,TRBJ2-5,NA,TRBD1
TGTGCCAGCGCGGCTCAATTTGCCCATGAGCAGTTCTTC,CASAAQFAHEQFF,TRBV2,TRBJ2-1,few,NA
TGTGCCAGCAGCGCAGGATGGGGTGGGACTGAAGCTTTCTTT,CASSAGWGGTEAFF,TRBV3-1,TRBJ1-1,few,NA
TGTGCCAGCAGTGATCCGCGAGCAGGGATCCTCTCCTCAAACTATGGCTACACCTTC,CASSDPRAGILSSNYGYTF,TRBV7-2,TRBJ1-2,few,NA
TGTGCCAGCAGCTTAACAGGAAGTCAGCCCCAGCATTTT,CASSLTGSQPQHF,TRBV7-8,TRBJ1-5,NA,NA
TGCAGTGCTAGAGAGGCCTTAAGCGGGAGAATTTATACAGATACGCAGTATTTT,CSAREALSGRIYTDTQYF,TRBV20-1,TRBJ2-3,NA,TRBD2
TGCAGCGTTAGGTCGACAGGGGCCCCTGAAGCTTTCTTT,CSVRSTGAPEAFF,TRBV29-1,TRBJ1-1,NA,TRBD1
TGTGCCAGCAGTTCCCCAGGACAGGGTGGCTACGAGCAGTACTTC,CASSSPGQGGYEQYF,TRBV28,TRBJ2-7,NA,TRBD1
TGTGCCAGCAGTGACGAGCTAGGAAGCACAGATACGCAGTATTTT,CASSDELGSTDTQYF,TRBV6-4,TRBJ2-3,NA,NA
TGCGCCAGCAGCTTGGACGGGGGGACTCCCCTCTATGGCTACACCTTC,CASSLDGGTPLYGYTF,TRBV5-1,TRBJ1-2,NA,NA
TGCAGTGCTAGTGAGCGAAGGGCGGGAGGGTTCGAGCAGTACTTC,CSASERRAGGFEQYF,TRBV20-1,TRBJ2-7,many,TRBD2
TGTGCCAGCAGCTTAGGGGGGAGACCCCTCCACTTT,CASSLGGRPLHF,TRBV13,TRBJ1-6,NA,NA
TGTGCCAGCAGCAACCGGGTCAGCGCAGATACGCAGTATTTT,CASSNRVSADTQYF,TRBV12-3/TRBV12-4,TRBJ2-3,NA,NA
TGCGCCAGCAGATCCCCCGGTTCAGATACGCAGTATTTT,CASRSPGSDTQYF,TRBV5-1,TRBJ2-3,few,NA
TGTGCCAGCAGCTTGGTCGGGACCCCGGGCCACGAGCAGTACTTC,CASSLVGTPGHEQYF,TRBV7-9,TRBJ2-7,NA,NA
TGTGCCAGCAGTTACCTAAGGACAGGGGGCGAAACGGGCTACACCTTC,CASSYLRTGGETGYTF,TRBV12-3/TRBV12-4,TRBJ1-2,NA,TRBD1
TGTGCCAGCAGCTTAACGGACAGCGCTACCTCCTACGAGCAGTACTTC,CASSLTDSATSYEQYF,TRBV7-9,TRBJ2-7,NA,NA
TGTGCCAGCAGCCAAGAAACAGGAAACCTAAATCAGCCCCAGCATTTT,CASSQETGNLNQPQHF,TRBV4-2,TRBJ1-5,NA,NA
TGTGCCAGCAGTTACTCTTGGCGAGGGCGCTTTAGCACAGATACGCAGTATTTT,CASSYSWRGRFSTDTQYF,TRBV6-5,TRBJ2-3,NA,NA
TGTGCCAGTAGTATAGTTGGCAGCTCCTACGAGCAGTACTTC,CASSIVGSSYEQYF,TRBV19,TRBJ2-7,few,NA
TGTGCCAGCAGCTTATTGGGGGGGCTCAATGAGCAGTTCTTC,CASSLLGGLNEQFF,TRBV7-3,TRBJ2-1,few,NA
TGTGCCACCCGGGAGTACTCCTACGAGCAGTACTTC,CATREYSYEQYF,TRBV6-1,TRBJ2-7,few,NA
TGTGCCAGCAGCGTAGAGGGCCGAATACGAACCCAAGAGACCCAGTACTTC,CASSVEGRIRTQETQYF,TRBV9,TRBJ2-5,NA,NA
TGTGCCAGCAGTGAGGGTGGGCAGCCCCAGCATTTT,CASSEGGQPQHF,TRBV7-9,TRBJ1-5,few,NA
TGTGCCAGCATCCCGACTCTCACGCCCTCCTACGAGCAGTACTTC,CASIPTLTPSYEQYF,TRBV7-3,TRBJ2-7,NA,NA
TGTGCCAGCAGTACCCGACTAGCGGGAGAGACAGATACGCAGTATTTT,CASSTRLAGETDTQYF,TRBV2,TRBJ2-3,NA,TRBD2
TGTGCCAGCAGTGAATTTTTCAGGACAGGGTTCGAGCAGTACTTC,CASSEFFRTGFEQYF,TRBV6-1,TRBJ2-7,NA,TRBD1
TGTGCCATCAGTGCCTCTCTAGCGTCTTCCTACAATGAGCAGTTCTTC,CAISASLASSYNEQFF,TRBV10-3,TRBJ2-1,NA,NA
TGTGCCATCAGTGCAGGGACTAGCGGGAGCATTGAGCAGTTCTTC,CAISAGTSGSIEQFF,TRBV10-3,TRBJ2-1,NA,TRBD2
TGCAGTGCTAGAGTAGTACTAGCGGGAGCGGGCGAGCAGTACTTC,CSARVVLAGAGEQYF,TRBV20-1,TRBJ2-7,many,TRBD2
TGTGCCAGCACCCCCGGGACTAGCGGGTTCGGGGAGCTGTTTTTT,CASTPGTSGFGELFF,TRBV28,TRBJ2-2,NA,TRBD2
TGTGCCAGCAGCGCCCTCCGCAACACCATATATTTT,CASSALRNTIYF,TRBV7-2,TRBJ1-3,few,NA
TGTGCCAGCAGTTACGCTACCGGCACAGATACGCAGTATTTT,CASSYATGTDTQYF,TRBV6-6,TRBJ2-3,NA,NA
TGTGCCAGCAGCTTAGATCCAGGACAGGGCTACGAGCAGTACTTC,CASSLDPGQGYEQYF,TRBV11-2,TRBJ2-7,NA,TRBD1
TGCGCCAGCAGCTTGGCGGGTTGGAATTCACCCCTCCACTTT,CASSLAGWNSPLHF,TRBV5-1,TRBJ1-6,NA,NA
TGTGCCAGCAGGCATAGGGGGGGGGTGTCCTACGAGCAGTACTTC,CASRHRGGVSYEQYF,TRBV28,TRBJ2-7,NA,NA
TGTGCCAGCAGCTTACAGGCCATGAACACTGAAGCTTTCTTT,CASSLQAMNTEAFF,TRBV7-9,TRBJ1-1,NA,NA
TGCAGTGCCCCGGACATTAGCACAGATACGCAGTATTTT,CSAPDISTDTQYF,TRBV20-1,TRBJ2-3,NA,NA
TGTGCCAGCAGTCCAAAAGTAGGGGTAGGGGAGACCCAGTACTTC,CASSPKVGVGETQYF,TRBV12-3/TRBV12-4,TRBJ2-5,many,NA
TGTGCCAGCAGCCCGCCGGGGGACGAGACCCAGTACTTC,CASSPPGDETQYF,TRBV7-9,TRBJ2-5,once,NA
TGCGCCAGCAGCTTGGTGGGACAGGGAGACATTCAGTACTTC,CASSLVGQGDIQYF,TRBV5-1,TRBJ2-4,many,TRBD1
TGCAGTGCTAGAGCCGGGACTAGCGGGAGTATCTCAGATACGCAGTATTTT,CSARAGTSGSISDTQYF,TRBV20-1,TRBJ2-3,NA,TRBD2
TGCAGTGCTCCTTCCTCGGGGGTGGGAGATACGCAGTATTTT,CSAPSSGVGDTQYF,TRBV20-1,TRBJ2-3,NA,NA
TGTGCCAGCAGCATTACTTGGACTAGCGGGAGGAACGAGCAGTACTTC,CASSITWTSGRNEQYF,TRBV6-5,TRBJ2-7,NA,TRBD2